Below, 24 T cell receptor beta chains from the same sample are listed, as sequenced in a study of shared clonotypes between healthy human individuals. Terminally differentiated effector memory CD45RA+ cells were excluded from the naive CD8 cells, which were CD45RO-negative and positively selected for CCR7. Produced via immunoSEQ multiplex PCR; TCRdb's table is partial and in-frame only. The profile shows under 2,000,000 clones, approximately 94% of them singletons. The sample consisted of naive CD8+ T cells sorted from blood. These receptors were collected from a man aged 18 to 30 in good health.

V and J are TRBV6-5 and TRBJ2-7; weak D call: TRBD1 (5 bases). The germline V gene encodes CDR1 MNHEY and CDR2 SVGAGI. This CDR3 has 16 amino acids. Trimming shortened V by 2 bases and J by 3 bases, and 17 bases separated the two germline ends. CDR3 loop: CASSYSQGPVYYEQYF. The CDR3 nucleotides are TGTGCCAGCAGTTACAGCCAGGGCCCTGTTTACTACGAGCAGTACTTC.

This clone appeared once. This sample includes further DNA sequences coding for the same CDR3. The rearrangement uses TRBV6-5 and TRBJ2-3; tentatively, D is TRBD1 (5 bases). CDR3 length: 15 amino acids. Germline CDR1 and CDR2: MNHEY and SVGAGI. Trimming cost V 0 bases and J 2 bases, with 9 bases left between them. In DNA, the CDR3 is TGTGCCAGCAGTTACTCGGCAGGGCTCACAGATACGCAGTATTTT. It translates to CASSYSAGLTDTQYF.

CDR3 sequence (DNA): TGTGCCATCAGTGATAACAGACAGGGGTTTGAGACCCAGTACTTC. It encodes CAISDNRQGFETQYF. V gene TRBV10-3 combines with J gene TRBJ2-5, with TRBD1 matching 8 bases. Germline CDR1 reads ENHRY; CDR2 reads SYGVKD. This CDR3 is built from 15 residues. V lost 3 bases and J lost 5; bases outside the gene matches: 8.

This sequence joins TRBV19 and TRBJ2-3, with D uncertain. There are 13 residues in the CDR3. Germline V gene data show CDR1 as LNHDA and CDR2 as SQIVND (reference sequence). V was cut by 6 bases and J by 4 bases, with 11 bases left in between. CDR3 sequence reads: CASSLIYPDTQYF. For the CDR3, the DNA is TGTGCCAGTAGCCTGATTTACCCAGATACGCAGTATTTT.

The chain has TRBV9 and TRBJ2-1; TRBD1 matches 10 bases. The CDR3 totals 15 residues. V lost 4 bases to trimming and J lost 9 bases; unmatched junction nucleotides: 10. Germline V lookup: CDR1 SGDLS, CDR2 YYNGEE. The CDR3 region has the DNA TGTGCCAGCAGCTTTTCGACAGGGGGCTGGAGTGAGCAGTTCTTC. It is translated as CASSFSTGGWSEQFF.

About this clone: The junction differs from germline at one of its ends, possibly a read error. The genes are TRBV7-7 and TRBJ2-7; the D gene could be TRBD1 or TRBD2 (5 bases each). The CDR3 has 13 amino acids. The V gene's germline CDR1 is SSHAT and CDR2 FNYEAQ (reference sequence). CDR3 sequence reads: CASSYRSGYEQYF. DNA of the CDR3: TGTGCTAGCAGCTACAGGTCGGGGTACGAGCAGTACTTC.

In nucleotides, the CDR3 is TGTGCCAGCGGGATAGGGGGGGACTATGGCTACACCTTC. This gives the protein CASGIGGDYGYTF. V and J are TRBV27 and TRBJ1-2; tentatively, D is TRBD1 (6 bases). CDR1 and CDR2 from the germline V gene are MNHEY and SMNVEV (reference sequence). The CDR3 runs 13 residues. Between the trimmed V and J ends, which lost 8 bases and 3 bases, there was a span of 13 bases.

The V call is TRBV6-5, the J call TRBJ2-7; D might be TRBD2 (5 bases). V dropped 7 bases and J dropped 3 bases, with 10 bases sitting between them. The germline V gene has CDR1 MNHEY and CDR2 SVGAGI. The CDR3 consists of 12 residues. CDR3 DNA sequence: TGTGCCAGCACCGGACTGCTCTACGAGCAGTACTTC. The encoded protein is CASTGLLYEQYF.

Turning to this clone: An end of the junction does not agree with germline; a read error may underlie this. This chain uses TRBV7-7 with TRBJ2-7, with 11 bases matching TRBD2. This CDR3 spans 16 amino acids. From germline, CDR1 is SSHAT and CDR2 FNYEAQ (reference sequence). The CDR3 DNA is TGTGCTAGCAGCTTAGCGCGACTAGCGGGAACCTACGGGCAGTACTTC. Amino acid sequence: CASSLARLAGTYGQYF.

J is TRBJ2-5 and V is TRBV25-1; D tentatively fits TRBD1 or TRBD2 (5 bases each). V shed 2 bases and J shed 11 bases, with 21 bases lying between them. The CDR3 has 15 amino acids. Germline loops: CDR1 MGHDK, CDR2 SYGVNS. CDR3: CASSEVGYNLGEQYF. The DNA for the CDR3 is TGTGCCAGCAGTGAAGTAGGGTATAACTTGGGGGAGCAGTACTTC.

This CDR3 is CASSSATVVEQYF. In DNA, the CDR3 is TGTGCCAGCAGCTCAGCAACGGTTGTCGAGCAGTACTTC. The V gene is TRBV5-5, the J gene TRBJ2-7, with no clear D. The V end lost 3 bases, the J end lost 6 bases, and 13 bases lay between the germline ends. The CDR3 runs 13 residues. Germline V gene sequence: CDR1 SGHKS, CDR2 YYEKEE (reference sequence).

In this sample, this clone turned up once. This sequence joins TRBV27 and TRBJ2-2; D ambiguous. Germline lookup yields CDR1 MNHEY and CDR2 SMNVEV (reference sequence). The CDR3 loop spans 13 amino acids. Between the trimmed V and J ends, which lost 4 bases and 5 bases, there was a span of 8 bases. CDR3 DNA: TGTGCCAGCAGTTCTGTGGGAACCGGGGAGCTGTTTTTT. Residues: CASSSVGTGELFF.

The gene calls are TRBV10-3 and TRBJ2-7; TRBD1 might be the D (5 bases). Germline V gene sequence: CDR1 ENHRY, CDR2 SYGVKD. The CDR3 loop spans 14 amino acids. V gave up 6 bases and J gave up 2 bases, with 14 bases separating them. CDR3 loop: CAISHPDRAYEQYF. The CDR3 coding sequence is TGTGCCATCAGCCACCCTGACAGAGCCTACGAGCAGTACTTC.

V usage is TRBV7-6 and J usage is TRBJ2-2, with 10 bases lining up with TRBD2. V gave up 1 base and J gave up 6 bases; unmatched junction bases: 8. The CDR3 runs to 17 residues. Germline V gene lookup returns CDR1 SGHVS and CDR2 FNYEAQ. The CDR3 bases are TGTGCCAGCAGCTTAGAAGCTAGCGGGAGTTTTGCCGGGGAGCTGTTTTTT. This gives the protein CASSLEASGSFAGELFF.

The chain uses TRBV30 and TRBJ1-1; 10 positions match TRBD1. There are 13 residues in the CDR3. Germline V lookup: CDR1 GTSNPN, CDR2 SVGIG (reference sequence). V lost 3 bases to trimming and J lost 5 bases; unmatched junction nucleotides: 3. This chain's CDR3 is CAWRGQGWTEAFF. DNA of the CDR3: TGTGCCTGGAGGGGACAGGGGTGGACTGAAGCTTTCTTT.

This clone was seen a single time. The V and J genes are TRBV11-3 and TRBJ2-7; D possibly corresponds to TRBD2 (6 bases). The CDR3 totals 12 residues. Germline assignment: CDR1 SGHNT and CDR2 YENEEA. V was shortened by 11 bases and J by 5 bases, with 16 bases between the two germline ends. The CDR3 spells CAEHGTYDEQYF. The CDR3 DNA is TGTGCCGAGCATGGGACTTACGACGAGCAGTACTTC. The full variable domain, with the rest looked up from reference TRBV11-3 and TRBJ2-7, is EAGVVQSPRYKIIEKKQPVAFWCNPISGHNTLYWYLQNLGQGPELLIRYENEEAVDDSQLPKDRFSAERLKGVDSTLKIQPAELGDSAVYLCAEHGTYDEQYFGPGTRLTVT.

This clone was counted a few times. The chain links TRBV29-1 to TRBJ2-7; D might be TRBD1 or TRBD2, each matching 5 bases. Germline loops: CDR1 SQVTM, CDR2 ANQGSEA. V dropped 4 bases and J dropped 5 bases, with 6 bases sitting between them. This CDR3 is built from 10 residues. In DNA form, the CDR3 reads TGCAGCGTTGGGGGGAACGAGCAGTACTTC. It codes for CSVGGNEQYF.

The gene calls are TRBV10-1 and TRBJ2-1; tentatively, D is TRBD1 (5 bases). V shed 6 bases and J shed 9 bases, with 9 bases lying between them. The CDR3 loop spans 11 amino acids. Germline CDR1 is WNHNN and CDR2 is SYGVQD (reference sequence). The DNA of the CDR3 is TGCGCCAGCAGCCAGGGCAGTGAGCAGTTCTTC. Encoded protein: CASSQGSEQFF.

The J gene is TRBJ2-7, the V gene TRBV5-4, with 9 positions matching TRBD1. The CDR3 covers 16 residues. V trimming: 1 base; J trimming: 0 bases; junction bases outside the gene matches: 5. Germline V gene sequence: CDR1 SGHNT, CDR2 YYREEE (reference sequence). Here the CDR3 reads CASSLLGQGPSYEQYF. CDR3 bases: TGTGCCAGCAGCTTGTTGGGACAGGGACCCTCCTACGAGCAGTACTTC.

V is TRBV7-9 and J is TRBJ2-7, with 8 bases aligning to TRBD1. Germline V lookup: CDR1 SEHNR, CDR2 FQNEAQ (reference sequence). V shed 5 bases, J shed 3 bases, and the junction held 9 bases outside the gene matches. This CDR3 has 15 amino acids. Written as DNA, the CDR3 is TGTGCCAGCAGCAATGGGACAGGCGAGAGCTACGAGCAGTACTTC. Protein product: CASSNGTGESYEQYF.

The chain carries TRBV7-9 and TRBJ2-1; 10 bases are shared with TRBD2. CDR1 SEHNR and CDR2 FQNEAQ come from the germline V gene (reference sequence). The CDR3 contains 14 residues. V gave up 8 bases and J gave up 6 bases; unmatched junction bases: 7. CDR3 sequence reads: CASGIGTSANEQFF. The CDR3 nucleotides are TGTGCCAGCGGAATCGGGACTAGCGCCAATGAGCAGTTCTTC.

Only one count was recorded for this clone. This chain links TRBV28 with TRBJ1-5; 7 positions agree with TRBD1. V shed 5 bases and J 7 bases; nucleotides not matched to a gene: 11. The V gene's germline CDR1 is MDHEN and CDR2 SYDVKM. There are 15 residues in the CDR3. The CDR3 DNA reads TGTGCCAGCAGTATTCCAGGGGGGAGAGAACAGCCCCAGCATTTT. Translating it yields CASSIPGGREQPQHF.

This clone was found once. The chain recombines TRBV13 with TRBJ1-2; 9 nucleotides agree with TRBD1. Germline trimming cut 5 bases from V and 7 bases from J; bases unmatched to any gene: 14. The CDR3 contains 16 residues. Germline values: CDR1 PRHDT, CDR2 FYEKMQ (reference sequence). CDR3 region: CASSTPTKDRGGGYTF. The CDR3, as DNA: TGTGCCAGCAGCACACCTACGAAAGACAGGGGGGGTGGCTACACCTTC. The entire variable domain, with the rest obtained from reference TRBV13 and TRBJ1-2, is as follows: AAGVIQSPRHLIKEKRETATLKCYPIPRHDTVYWYQQGPGQDPQFLISFYEKMQSDKGSIPDRFSAQQFSDYHSELNMSSLELGDSALYFCASSTPTKDRGGGYTFGSGTRLTVV.

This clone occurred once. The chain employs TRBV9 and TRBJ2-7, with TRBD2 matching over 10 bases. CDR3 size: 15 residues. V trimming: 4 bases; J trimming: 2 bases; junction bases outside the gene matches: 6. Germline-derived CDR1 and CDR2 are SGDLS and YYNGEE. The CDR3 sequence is CASSPGLAETYEQYF. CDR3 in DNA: TGTGCCAGCAGCCCAGGACTAGCGGAGACCTACGAGCAGTACTTC.